This passage covers 29 T cell receptor beta chains from one sample sequenced in a study of blood T cell repertoires in COVID-19. Sequencing used immunoSEQ multiplex PCR; TCRdb keeps in-frame clones, though not all of them. The repertoire holds 60,000 to 80,000 clones, 88% seen once, with approximately 5.1% in the top ten. Sequencing input: peripheral blood. The receptors here all came from a human donor in a cohort sampled during active COVID-19.

This clone was observed once. This chain joins TRBV28 and TRBJ2-3; D is possibly TRBD2 (5 bases). Germline loops: CDR1 MDHEN, CDR2 SYDVKM. CDR3 length equals 12 residues. The V gene lost 4 bases and the J gene lost 3 bases, with 5 bases spanning the gap. The CDR3 is CASSSGTDTQYF. CDR3 DNA sequence: TGTGCCAGCAGTTCGGGGACAGATACGCAGTATTTT. Full variable domain (missing parts from reference TRBV28 and TRBJ2-3): DVKVTQSSRYLVKRTGEKVFLECVQDMDHENMFWYRQDPGLGLRLIYFSYDVKMKEKGDIPEGYSVSREKKERFSLILESASTNQTSMYLCASSSGTDTQYFGPGTRLTVL.

The chain links TRBV10-2 to TRBJ1-2, with TRBD1 matching over 7 bases. The CDR3 contains 14 residues. J lost 4 bases, V lost 6 bases, and 8 bases had no gene match. Germline values: CDR1 WSHSY, CDR2 SAAADI. CDR3 sequence (DNA): TGCGCCAGCAGCCAGACAGGGATGGGCTATGGCTACACCTTC. Amino acid sequence: CASSQTGMGYGYTF.

The rearrangement joins TRBV21-1 to TRBJ2-5; the D call TRBD1 from the table was never checked on the DNA. TRBV21-1 is flagged as a pseudogene. The CDR3 has 18 amino acids. The CDR3 DNA sequence: TGTGCCAGCAGCAAATTCCTTCGGACAGGACGGTACCAAGAGACCCAGTACTTC. It is translated as CASSKFLRTGRYQETQYF.

The V gene is TRBV10-1, the J gene TRBJ2-3; 10 nucleotides align to TRBD1. The CDR3 extends over 15 amino acids. CDR1 is WNHNN, CDR2 SYGVQD, per germline (reference sequence). The V gene end was trimmed by 6 bases and the J gene end by 2 bases; junction bases not matched to a gene: 5. CDR3 sequence reads: CASSPGQGSTDTQYF. The CDR3 DNA reads as TGCGCCAGCAGCCCGGGACAGGGGTCCACAGATACGCAGTATTTT.

V usage is TRBV3-1 (or the pseudogene TRBV3-2) and J usage is TRBJ2-5, with D possibly matching TRBD1 (5 bases). CDR1 is LGHDT, CDR2 YNNKEL, per germline (reference sequence). V lost 1 base, J lost 1 base, and 19 bases lay in between. The CDR3 spans 18 residues. DNA of the CDR3: TGTGCCAGCAGCCAAGGAATGCGGCAGGGTGGTACCCAAGAGACCCAGTACTTC. Translating it yields CASSQGMRQGGTQETQYF.

V usage is TRBV20-1 and J usage is TRBJ2-2; TRBD2 aligns across 11 bases. Per germline, CDR1 DFQATT and CDR2 SNEGSKA (reference sequence). The CDR3 sequence is 15 residues long. V was clipped by 3 bases and J by 4 bases; unmatched bases: 4. The CDR3 DNA sequence: TGCAGTGCTAGTATAGCGGGGGGGCCCACCGGGGAGCTGTTTTTT. It translates to CSASIAGGPTGELFF.

The V and J genes are TRBV23-1 and TRBJ2-2; 8 nucleotides match TRBD2. TRBV23-1 is assigned to the ORF class and has an uncertain function. CDR3 size: 14 residues. The trim removed 6 bases at V and 7 bases at J, leaving 7 bases unmatched. CDR3 amino acids: CASSPGGRGGELFF. DNA for the CDR3: TGCGCCAGCAGCCCGGGGGGGCGAGGCGGGGAGCTGTTTTTT.

The rearrangement joins TRBV18 to TRBJ1-1, with 8 bases fitting TRBD1. After removal of 5 bases from V and 1 base from J, the junction contained 6 bases not matched to a gene. Per germline, CDR1 KGHSH and CDR2 LQKENI. The length of the CDR3 is 15 residues. CDR3 coding DNA: TGTGCCAGCTCAATACACGGACAGGGGAACACTGAAGCTTTCTTT. Amino acid sequence: CASSIHGQGNTEAFF.

A word on this clone: A much larger clone lies a single base off, so this may be a read error. This chain joins TRBV11-2 and TRBJ2-7; 7 bases match TRBD2. The ends lost 5 bases at V and 3 bases at J; junction bases unmatched: 10. The CDR3 runs 15 residues. Germline assignment: CDR1 SGHAT and CDR2 FQNNGV. CDR3 in amino acids: CASSPRLGGIYEQYF. CDR3 in DNA: TGTGCCAGCAGCCCTCGATTGGGAGGGATCTACGAGCAGTACTTC.

V is TRBV19 and J is TRBJ2-1; TRBD2 might be the D (6 bases). The CDR3 is made up of 18 amino acids. The V end was cut by 6 bases, the J end by 2 bases, with 23 bases between. Germline lookup yields CDR1 LNHDA and CDR2 SQIVND (reference sequence). CDR3 coding DNA: TGTGCCAGTAGCCAACACCCGAGGGACTCCCAGACCTACAATGAGCAGTTCTTC. Its translation is CASSQHPRDSQTYNEQFF.

The chain joins TRBV27 to TRBJ2-4; 16 bases line up with TRBD2. V lost 11 bases and J lost 3; bases outside the gene matches: 7. The CDR3 covers 16 residues. CDR1 and CDR2 from the germline V gene are MNHEY and SMNVEV (reference sequence). CDR3 sequence reads: CALGTSGRVVKNIQYF. In DNA form, the CDR3 reads TGTGCCCTAGGGACTAGCGGGAGGGTAGTCAAAAACATTCAGTACTTC.

This chain uses TRBV6-2 or TRBV6-3 with TRBJ1-5; TRBD1 matches at 9 bases. The CDR3 covers 19 residues. Unmatched junction bases numbered 13, after V lost 0 bases and J lost 4 bases. Germline V gene lookup returns CDR1 MNHEY and CDR2 SVGEGT. CDR3 DNA sequence: TGTGCCAGCAGTTACTCCACAGTCCATTCTGACAGGGGGAATCAGCCCCAGCATTTT. Its protein is CASSYSTVHSDRGNQPQHF.

The chain uses TRBV5-1 and TRBJ1-4; 7 positions match TRBD1. The CDR3 contains 14 residues. The germline V gene encodes CDR1 SGHRS and CDR2 YFSETQ. Trimming took 7 bases from V and 2 from J; bases not matched to a gene: 5. The CDR3 spells CASQPGQTNEKLFF. The CDR3 DNA reads as TGCGCCAGCCAACCGGGACAGACTAATGAAAAACTGTTTTTT.

Only one count was recorded for this clone. V usage is TRBV7-8 and J usage is TRBJ2-2, with D tentatively TRBD1 (6 bases). This CDR3 comprises 16 residues. Germline values: CDR1 SGHVS, CDR2 FQNEAQ. Trimming stripped 4 bases from V and 4 bases from J, with 16 bases between. This CDR3 reads CASSSSPGHITGELFF. The CDR3, as DNA: TGTGCCAGCAGCTCGTCACCGGGACATATCACCGGGGAGCTGTTTTTT. Full variable domain (remainder filled in from reference TRBV7-8 and TRBJ2-2): GAGVSQSPRYKVAKRGQDVALRCDPISGHVSLFWYQQALGQGPEFLTYFQNEAQLDKSGLPSDRFFAERPEGSVSTLKIQRTQQEDSAVYLCASSSSPGHITGELFFGEGSRLTVL.

The chain carries TRBV7-2 and TRBJ2-7; D is uncertain. The CDR3 has 14 amino acids. Trimming took 1 base from V and 5 from J, leaving 12 bases between them. The germline gives CDR1 SGHTA, CDR2 FQGNSA. This CDR3 is CASSLVGQFNEQYF. The CDR3 DNA reads as TGTGCCAGCAGCTTAGTTGGTCAGTTCAACGAGCAGTACTTC.

With regard to this clone: Since no conserved phenylalanine or tryptophan closes the CDR3, a read error is the likely cause. No DNA is shown, since the ends of the CDR3 on it are uncertain; the CDR3 is the one TCRdb lists. The chain combines TRBV11-2 with TRBJ2-7; the table's D call TRBD2 went unverified against the DNA. The germline gives CDR1 SGHAT, CDR2 FQNNGV. The CDR3 has 8 amino acids, counting both end residues. The CDR3 loop is CASSLPSS.

This sequence joins TRBV11-2 and TRBJ2-7, with 10 bases lining up with TRBD1. V lost 1 base, J lost 4 bases, and 4 bases stayed unmatched. This CDR3 is built from 15 residues. Germline assignment: CDR1 SGHAT and CDR2 FQNNGV. This CDR3 reads CASSLGPGQGYEQYF. In nucleotides, the CDR3 is TGTGCCAGCAGCTTAGGACCGGGACAGGGGTACGAGCAGTACTTC.

This chain connects TRBV9 to TRBJ2-1; D perhaps matches TRBD1 (5 bases). Germline loops: CDR1 SGDLS, CDR2 YYNGEE. The CDR3 sequence is 14 residues long. V was cut by 0 bases and J by 10 bases, with 14 bases left in between. The chain's CDR3 is CASSVGEVRTEQFF. The CDR3 DNA follows: TGTGCCAGCAGCGTAGGAGAGGTACGGACAGAGCAGTTCTTC.

The count of this clone is one. The chain employs TRBV28 and TRBJ1-4; 8 positions agree with TRBD1. The CDR3 spans 18 residues. J lost 2 bases, V lost 3 bases, and 11 bases had no gene match. Germline CDR1 and CDR2: MDHEN and SYDVKM. CDR3 nucleotide sequence: TGTGCCAGCAGTTTCCCCCTGGACAGGGTGGGGACTAATGAAAAACTGTTTTTT. Translating it yields CASSFPLDRVGTNEKLFF.

The chain employs TRBV6-2 or TRBV6-3 and TRBJ2-3; the D is unclear. The germline CDR1 and CDR2 sequences are MNHEY and SVGEGT. V was shortened by 5 bases and J by 0 bases, with 3 bases between the two germline ends. CDR3 length equals 12 residues. This CDR3 reads CASSPSTDTQYF. The CDR3 DNA reads as TGTGCCAGCAGTCCAAGCACAGATACGCAGTATTTT.

This rearrangement joins TRBV3-1 (or the pseudogene TRBV3-2) to TRBJ2-4; perhaps TRBD2 as D (7 bases). Germline V lookup: CDR1 LGHDT, CDR2 YNNKEL (reference sequence). V dropped 6 bases and J dropped 1 base, with 13 bases sitting between them. This CDR3 region has 15 residues. CDR3 protein: CASRGGGAAKNIQYF. CDR3 coding DNA: TGTGCCAGCAGAGGGGGGGGAGCGGCCAAAAACATTCAGTACTTC.

The chain recombines TRBV7-2 with TRBJ1-2; D is possibly TRBD1 (5 bases). Trimming removed 1 base from V and 2 bases from J, with 11 bases in between. The CDR3 length is 15 residues. CDR1 and CDR2 (germline): SGHTA, FQGNSA. Here the CDR3 reads CASSLGRQGNYGYTF. The CDR3 nucleotides are TGTGCCAGCAGCTTAGGTCGGCAGGGCAACTATGGCTACACCTTC.

V and J are TRBV4-1 and TRBJ2-7, with unresolved D. CDR1 MGHRA and CDR2 YSYEKL come from the germline V gene. The CDR3 loop spans 15 amino acids. V lost 0 bases and J lost 1, with 10 bases in between. This CDR3 is CASSQDSMASYEQYF. The CDR3, as DNA: TGCGCCAGCAGCCAAGATAGCATGGCTTCCTACGAGCAGTACTTC.

The rearrangement links TRBV20-1 to TRBJ2-3, with 7 bases identical to TRBD2. This CDR3 comprises 15 residues. CDR1 is DFQATT and CDR2 is SNEGSKA in the germline V gene (reference sequence). The trim removed 3 bases at V and 1 base at J, leaving 7 bases unmatched. The chain's CDR3 is CSASNAGARTDTQYF. CDR3 DNA: TGCAGTGCTAGTAATGCGGGAGCCCGCACAGATACGCAGTATTTT.

This clone was detected once. The rearrangement links TRBV5-1 to TRBJ2-3; TRBD2 matches at 14 bases. J was trimmed by 4 bases and V by 2 bases; bases with no gene match: 9. This CDR3 is 18 amino acids long. Germline V gene data show CDR1 as SGHRS and CDR2 as YFSETQ. This CDR3 is CASSFRIGTSGSPDTQYF. The CDR3 region has the DNA TGCGCCAGCAGCTTCCGGATCGGGACTAGCGGGAGTCCAGATACGCAGTATTTT.

V gene TRBV11-2 combines with J gene TRBJ2-5; TRBD2 agrees at 8 bases. The V segment lost 8 bases and the J segment 1 base; nucleotides outside the gene matches: 15. Germline-derived CDR1 and CDR2 are SGHAT and FQNNGV. There are 17 residues in the CDR3. The CDR3 DNA follows: TGTGCCAGCTCCTCCCTGGCGGGAGGATGGGGCCAAGAGACCCAGTACTTC. It yields the protein CASSSLAGGWGQETQYF. The full variable domain, in which reference TRBV11-2 and TRBJ2-5 provide the parts outside the CDR3, is EAGVAQSPRYKIIEKRQSVAFWCNPISGHATLYWYQQILGQGPKLLIQFQNNGVVDDSQLPKDRFSAERLKGVDSTLKIQPAKLEDSAVYLCASSSLAGGWGQETQYFGPGTRLLVL.

The chain links TRBV27 to TRBJ2-3; D is undetermined. V lost 7 bases and J 2 bases, leaving 7 bases between the germline ends. The germline CDR1 and CDR2 sequences are MNHEY and SMNVEV (reference sequence). The CDR3 is 12 residues long. The CDR3 loop is CASISNTDTQYF. DNA for the CDR3: TGTGCCAGCATTTCAAACACAGATACGCAGTATTTT.

CDR3 sequence reads: CAISELDTGELFF. The CDR3 region has the DNA TGTGCCATCAGTGAGTTAGACACCGGGGAGCTGTTTTTT. The chain uses TRBV10-3 and TRBJ2-2; no clear D gene. V was shortened by 1 base and J by 3 bases, with 3 bases between the two germline ends. Germline loops: CDR1 ENHRY, CDR2 SYGVKD. The CDR3 runs 13 residues.

V is TRBV6-1 and J is TRBJ2-7; 15 bases map to TRBD2. The CDR3 is made up of 17 amino acids. Germline V gene data show CDR1 as MNHNS and CDR2 as SASEGT. J was trimmed by 7 bases and V by 4 bases; bases with no gene match: 11. The CDR3 region is CASSASGLAGGSGEQYF. The DNA for the CDR3 is TGTGCCAGCAGTGCCTCGGGACTAGCGGGAGGATCGGGGGAGCAGTACTTC.